The 15 T cell receptor beta chains in this list originate from one sample, sequenced in a study of blood T cell repertoires in COVID-19. Profiling relied on immunoSEQ multiplex PCR, and the TCRdb table lists in-frame clones only, not all of them. The data show under 200,000 clones, with 85% to 95% seen just once and 0.53% held by the top ten. The specimen sequenced was peripheral blood. The source is a man aged 45-65 years with acute or convalescent COVID-19.

This chain links TRBV4-3 with TRBJ2-3, with D unclear. Germline assignment: CDR1 LGHNA and CDR2 YSLEER. This CDR3 comprises 16 residues. Trimming stripped 3 bases from V and 8 bases from J, with 21 bases between. CDR3 nucleotide sequence: TGCGCCAGCAGCCAGTACCCTGAGGCCCACGCTGGTACGCAGTATTTT. Protein product: CASSQYPEAHAGTQYF.

The V gene is TRBV19, the J gene TRBJ2-3, with D possibly matching TRBD1 (5 bases). V gave up 3 bases and J gave up 4 bases, with 8 bases separating them. The germline V gene has CDR1 LNHDA and CDR2 SQIVND (reference sequence). There are 13 residues in the CDR3. The CDR3 DNA follows: TGTGCCAGTAGTATTCAGGGTGCAGATACGCAGTATTTT. Protein sequence: CASSIQGADTQYF.

In the case of this clone: One end of the junction does not line up with germline, which may come from a read error. This chain links TRBV7-9 with TRBJ1-1; 8 bases fit TRBD1. The CDR3 consists of 15 residues. Germline V lookup: CDR1 SEHNR, CDR2 FQNEAQ (reference sequence). CDR3 nucleotides: TGTGCCAACAGCTTAGGTCAGGGGGCATGGACTGAAGCTTTCTTT. It yields the protein CANSLGQGAWTEAFF.

The chain uses TRBV9 and TRBJ2-1, with a possible D match to TRBD2 (5 bases). V was cut by 4 bases and J by 2 bases, with 16 bases left in between. Per germline, CDR1 SGDLS and CDR2 YYNGEE. The CDR3 spans 16 residues. The CDR3, as DNA: TGTGCCAGCAGCTCAACCCCCGGACTCACCTACAATGAGCAGTTCTTC. Encoded protein: CASSSTPGLTYNEQFF.

The J gene is TRBJ2-7, the V gene TRBV28; 11 bases agree with TRBD2. The V and J ends lost 2 bases and 4 bases, in that order; junction bases with no gene match: 4. Germline V gene lookup returns CDR1 MDHEN and CDR2 SYDVKM. The CDR3 runs 15 residues. The chain's CDR3 is CASSLGSGGAYEQYV. Here the CDR3 DNA reads TGTGCCAGCAGTTTAGGTAGCGGGGGGGCTTACGAGCAGTACGTC.

The V gene is TRBV19, the J gene TRBJ2-4; 12 bases are shared with TRBD2. V lost 5 bases and J lost 2; bases outside the gene matches: 10. This CDR3 has 18 residues. Germline-derived CDR1 and CDR2 are LNHDA and SQIVND (reference sequence). In DNA, the CDR3 is TGTGCCAGTAGTCCGCTGACTAGCGGGGGTGGAACCAAAAACATTCAGTACTTC. This codes for CASSPLTSGGGTKNIQYF.

The chain links TRBV6-6 to TRBJ2-7, with 7 nucleotides matching TRBD1. Per the germline V gene, CDR1 is MNHNY and CDR2 is SVGAGI (reference sequence). The V segment lost 4 bases and the J segment 7 bases; nucleotides outside the gene matches: 10. The CDR3 contains 14 residues. In DNA, the CDR3 is TGTGCCAGCAGTTTTAAACAGGGGCCAGGAGAGCAGTACTTC. This encodes CASSFKQGPGEQYF.

This sequence joins TRBV5-1 and TRBJ1-5, with a tentative D call TRBD1 (6 bases). Trimming removed 1 base from V and 6 bases from J, with 14 bases in between. The V gene's germline CDR1 is SGHRS and CDR2 YFSETQ. The CDR3 totals 15 residues. CDR3 coding DNA: TGCGCCAGCAGCTTGACATCAGGGGCACCTCAGCCCCAGCATTTT. This codes for CASSLTSGAPQPQHF.

This rearrangement joins TRBV5-5 to TRBJ2-5; the match to TRBD2 covers 7 bases. V was clipped by 2 bases and J by 5 bases; unmatched bases: 6. Looked up from germline, CDR1 is SGHKS and CDR2 is YYEKEE (reference sequence). The CDR3 sequence is 14 residues long. In DNA form, the CDR3 reads TGTGCCAGCAGCTTAGCGGCGCGGGGGGAGACCCAGTACTTC. Its translation: CASSLAARGETQYF.

V gene TRBV10-2 combines with J gene TRBJ2-2; perhaps TRBD2 as D (5 bases). Trimming cost V 1 base and J 6 bases, with 15 bases left between them. CDR1 is WSHSY, CDR2 SAAADI, per germline. The CDR3 extends over 16 amino acids. The CDR3 coding sequence is TGCGCCAGCAGTGAGTGGGTGGAGGCAGTCGCCGGGGAGCTGTTTTTT. The encoded protein is CASSEWVEAVAGELFF.

This sequence joins TRBV10-3 and TRBJ1-1, with D possibly being TRBD1 (6 bases). This CDR3 contains 14 residues. Trimming left V 7 bases short and J 6 bases short, with 18 bases between. Per germline, CDR1 ENHRY and CDR2 SYGVKD. The CDR3 protein is CAINRDQRLPEAFF. The DNA for the CDR3 is TGTGCCATCAACAGGGACCAACGGCTCCCTGAAGCTTTCTTT.

This clone was recorded only once. The rearrangement links TRBV19 to TRBJ1-6; D is unclear. The CDR3 has 14 residues. V was shortened by 3 bases and J by 8 bases, with 11 bases between the two germline ends. Germline V gene sequence: CDR1 LNHDA, CDR2 SQIVND (reference sequence). The CDR3 here is CASSIVLTDSPLHF. The CDR3 nucleotides are TGTGCCAGTAGTATTGTCCTAACCGATTCACCCCTCCACTTT.

This chain's CDR3 is CASSRHGQGDVSQHF. The DNA for the CDR3 is TGTGCCAGCAGTCGACACGGACAGGGAGACGTGTCCCAGCATTTT. V gene TRBV28 combines with J gene TRBJ1-5; 8 nucleotides line up with TRBD1. Looked up from germline, CDR1 is MDHEN and CDR2 is SYDVKM. CDR3 length: 15 amino acids. Trimming at V came to 5 bases and at J to 11 bases, leaving 14 bases not matched to a gene.

The rearrangement joins TRBV27 to TRBJ2-4, with TRBD1 matching over 12 bases. V shed 5 bases and J 6 bases; nucleotides not matched to a gene: 5. CDR1 and CDR2 (germline): MNHEY, SMNVEV (reference sequence). CDR3 length: 15 amino acids. The CDR3 loop is CASSGGTGGRNIQYF. The CDR3, as DNA: TGTGCCAGCAGTGGGGGGACAGGGGGCCGAAACATTCAGTACTTC.

V is TRBV28 and J is TRBJ2-7; D possibly corresponds to TRBD1 (6 bases). CDR1 is MDHEN, CDR2 SYDVKM, per germline. The CDR3 is made up of 13 amino acids. The V and J ends lost 4 bases and 1 base respectively, with 8 bases between them. The chain's CDR3 is CASSSGQSYEQYF. The CDR3 bases are TGTGCCAGCAGTTCCGGACAGTCCTACGAGCAGTACTTC. The whole variable domain, filled in from reference TRBV28 and TRBJ2-7, reads DVKVTQSSRYLVKRTGEKVFLECVQDMDHENMFWYRQDPGLGLRLIYFSYDVKMKEKGDIPEGYSVSREKKERFSLILESASTNQTSMYLCASSSGQSYEQYFGPGTRLTVT.